A single sample is the source of the 4 T cell receptor beta chains below, sequenced in a study of cytomegalovirus exposure and HLA in healthy donors. PCR was performed using 60 Vbeta and 13 Jbeta primers. Sequencing was performed with immunoSEQ multiplex PCR; in TCRdb, only in-frame clones are kept and a portion is missing. The table includes 220,000 or so clones, around 73% detected once. Sequenced sample: PBMCs. These receptor sequences come from a male donor in good health and CMV-seronegative.

The CDR3 reads CASNPGLLTGELFF. CDR3 in DNA: TGTGCCAGCAACCCCGGGTTGCTCACCGGGGAGCTGTTTTTT. V and J are TRBV9 and TRBJ2-2; D unclear. Germline V gene lookup returns CDR1 SGDLS and CDR2 YYNGEE. Trimming took 6 bases from V and 4 from J, leaving 13 bases between them. The CDR3 consists of 14 residues.

The genes are TRBV5-8 and TRBJ2-7, with a tentative D call TRBD1 (6 bases). The CDR3 length is 13 residues. The V gene lost 4 bases and the J gene lost 6 bases, with 14 bases spanning the gap. Germline V gene data show CDR1 as SGHTS and CDR2 as YDEGEE. The CDR3 protein is CASSHVRGSEQYF. CDR3 coding DNA: TGTGCCAGCAGCCACGTCAGGGGTTCCGAGCAGTACTTC.

The CDR3, as DNA: TGTGCCAGCAGTGGGAAAGCGGGAGGCGGAGGGGCCAACGTCCTGACTTTC. It translates to CASSGKAGGGGANVLTF. The chain carries TRBV2 and TRBJ2-6; 9 nucleotides agree with TRBD2. Germline V gene sequence: CDR1 SNHLY, CDR2 FYNNEI. The V segment lost 4 bases and the J segment 4 bases; nucleotides outside the gene matches: 8. The CDR3 is 17 residues long. The full variable domain, completed using reference TRBV2 and TRBJ2-6, is EPEVTQTPSHQVTQMGQEVILRCVPISNHLYFYWYRQILGQKVEFLVSFYNNEISEKSEIFDDQFSVERPDGSNFTLKIRSTKLEDSAMYFCASSGKAGGGGANVLTFGAGSRLTVL.

The chain carries TRBV5-4 and TRBJ1-1; TRBD1 aligns across 7 bases. CDR1 is SGHNT and CDR2 is YYREEE in the germline V gene (reference sequence). The CDR3 runs to 15 residues. Germline trimming cut 3 bases from V and 0 bases from J; bases unmatched to any gene: 5. The CDR3 here is CASSSQTGLNTEAFF. The CDR3, as DNA: TGTGCCAGCAGCTCGCAGACAGGGTTGAACACTGAAGCTTTCTTT. Combining the CDR3 with reference TRBV5-4 and TRBJ1-1 gives the whole variable domain ETGVTQSPTHLIKTRGQQVTLRCSSQSGHNTVSWYQQALGQGPQFIFQYYREEENGRGNFPPRFSGLQFPNYSSELNVNALELDDSALYLCASSSQTGLNTEAFFGQGTRLTVV.